This T cell receptor (beta chain) was captured in a study of PD-1 blockade in classical Hodgkin lymphoma. The patients all showed relapse after autologous stem cell transplantation, while their brentuximab vedotin exposure varied. Negative selection with magnetic separation was used to purify CD4+ T cells from thawed PBMCs. Germline CDR1 SQVTM, CDR2 ANQGSEA. The CDR3 sequence is 15 residues long. J lost 2 bases, V lost 3 bases, and 10 bases had no gene match. Study-level findings and limits: Nivolumab initiated under 1 year post-ASCT led to patient exclusion. CD4+ TCR diversity, unlike CD8+, climbed significantly by C4D1. Reasons behind the repertoire differences stay unclear, perhaps disease activity or earlier therapy. The study found complete responders had baseline diversity similar to newly diagnosed patients.

Worth noting for this clone: Its antigen remains unknown.

Some clones are missing from TCRdb's copy, which holds only in-frame ones; the method was immunoSEQ multiplex PCR. The sample lists tens of thousands of clones, approximately 90% seen once, with about 0.23% in the top ten. This rearrangement joins TRBV29-1 to TRBJ2-7, with 7 bases lining up with TRBD1. The sample in question was CD4+ T cells from blood, obtained at baseline. This TCR was recovered from a human donor with classical Hodgkin lymphoma. CDR3 in amino acids: CSVDLSSQGAYEQYF. The DNA of the CDR3 is TGCAGCGTTGATTTGAGCAGCCAGGGGGCCTACGAGCAGTACTTC.